A selection of T cell receptor beta chains follows, all from one sample in a study of monozygotic twins with cystic fibrosis. Method: immunoSEQ multiplex PCR; TCRdb's copy keeps in-frame clones and lacks some. The sample yields 30,000 to 35,000 clones, about 96% seen once. Input material: blood. The receptors shown here come from a girl aged 2 to 9 with cystic fibrosis. CDR3s include the opening cysteine and the closing phenylalanine or tryptophan. The D gene is left open where the match is weak. Size values are once, few and many counts, or a class for expanded clones, and some rows have none.

D: NA; size: NA; V: TRBV12-2; J: TRBJ1-5; DNA: TGTGCAAGTCGCTTCCGGGACAGAAGCAATCAGCCCCAGCATTTT; CDR3: CASRFRDRSNQPQHF
D: NA; size: NA; V: TRBV6-1; J: TRBJ1-1; DNA: TGTGCCAGCAGTGAGGGGCAGGGTGGGACTGAAGCTTTCTTT; CDR3: CASSEGQGGTEAFF
D: NA; size: few; V: TRBV30; J: TRBJ1-3; DNA: TGTGCCTGGAAGGAGTTCACCTCTGGAAACACCATATATTTT; CDR3: CAWKEFTSGNTIYF
D: NA; size: NA; V: TRBV6-6; J: TRBJ2-2; DNA: TGTGCCAGCAGAACAACAGAGACCGGGGAGCTGTTTTTT; CDR3: CASRTTETGELFF
D: NA; size: NA; V: TRBV18; J: TRBJ1-5; DNA: TGTGCCAGCTCGCCCGATAGCAATCAGCCCCAGCATTTT; CDR3: CASSPDSNQPQHF
D: TRBD1; size: NA; V: TRBV7-9; J: TRBJ2-2; DNA: TGTGCCAGCAGCGTCCGACAGGGGTCGGTGCCCGGGGAGCTGTTTTTT; CDR3: CASSVRQGSVPGELFF
D: NA; size: NA; V: TRBV7-9; J: TRBJ2-5; DNA: TGTGCCAGCAGCTTAGGGTGGACAGAAATGTCTCAAGAGACCCAGTACTTC; CDR3: CASSLGWTEMSQETQYF
D: NA; size: NA; V: TRBV7-9; J: TRBJ1-1; DNA: TGTGCCAGCACAGGGACGAACACTGAAGCTTTCTTT; CDR3: CASTGTNTEAFF
D: TRBD1; size: once; V: TRBV6-5; J: TRBJ1-5; DNA: TGTGCCAGCAGACGCGGACAGGACCAGCCCCAGCATTTT; CDR3: CASRRGQDQPQHF
D: NA; size: NA; V: TRBV29-1; J: TRBJ2-2; DNA: TGCAGCGTTGAGTTAGGGGCGGGCACCGGGGAGCTGTTTTTT; CDR3: CSVELGAGTGELFF
D: TRBD2; size: NA; V: TRBV29-1; J: TRBJ2-7; DNA: TGCAGCGTTGGGGGACTAGCGGCCTACGAGCAGTACTTC; CDR3: CSVGGLAAYEQYF
D: NA; size: NA; V: TRBV30; J: TRBJ2-2; DNA: TGTGCCTGGAGTATCTGGGGTTCCGGGGAGCTGTTTTTT; CDR3: CAWSIWGSGELFF
D: NA; size: NA; V: TRBV2; J: TRBJ1-5; DNA: TGTGCCAGCACCCCGACAGTCTCTAATCAGCCCCAGCATTTT; CDR3: CASTPTVSNQPQHF
D: NA; size: NA; V: TRBV5-1; J: TRBJ1-1; DNA: TGCGCCAGCAGCTTTATGCCCTCCAATGAAGCTTTCTTT; CDR3: CASSFMPSNEAFF
D: TRBD1; size: once; V: TRBV13; J: TRBJ2-7; DNA: TGTGCCAGCAGCTTAGCGGGTACTAGAACCGGGACAGGGGAATACGAGCAGTACTTC; CDR3: CASSLAGTRTGTGEYEQYF
D: NA; size: NA; V: TRBV6-1; J: TRBJ1-2; DNA: TGTGCCAGCAGTGAATCGAGAAGGTCTGGCTACACCTTC; CDR3: CASSESRRSGYTF
D: TRBD2; size: NA; V: TRBV29-1; J: TRBJ2-7; DNA: TGCAGCGTGGAGACTAGCGGGAGGGTGTACGAGCAGTACTTC; CDR3: CSVETSGRVYEQYF
D: NA; size: NA; V: TRBV18; J: TRBJ2-7; DNA: TGTGCCAGCTCAATTACGGGCAGGCTTTATTCCTACGAGCAGTACTTC; CDR3: CASSITGRLYSYEQYF
D: TRBD2; size: few; V: TRBV4-2; J: TRBJ2-7; DNA: TGTGCCAGCAGCCAAGAGACTAGCGGGAGCTACGAGCAGTACTTC; CDR3: CASSQETSGSYEQYF
D: TRBD1; size: NA; V: TRBV29-1; J: TRBJ1-2; DNA: TGCAGCGTTGAAACAGGGGCGTCTGGCTACACCTTC; CDR3: CSVETGASGYTF
D: NA; size: NA; V: TRBV19; J: TRBJ1-5; DNA: TGTGCCAGCGCGGCCGGGAGCAATCAGCCCCAGCATTTT; CDR3: CASAAGSNQPQHF
D: TRBD1; size: NA; V: TRBV6-6; J: TRBJ1-2; DNA: TGTGCCAGCAGTTATGTCCAGGGGGTCGGTGGCTACACCTTC; CDR3: CASSYVQGVGGYTF
D: TRBD2; size: NA; V: TRBV5-1; J: TRBJ2-7; DNA: TGCGCCAGCAGCTTCCCTAGCGGGAGTGGCGAGCAGTACTTC; CDR3: CASSFPSGSGEQYF
D: NA; size: NA; V: TRBV28; J: TRBJ2-7; DNA: TGTGCCAGCAGTTTAAACCCGTACGAGCAGTACTTC; CDR3: CASSLNPYEQYF
D: NA; size: once; V: TRBV6-1; J: TRBJ2-5; DNA: TGTGCCAGCAGTGAACTTGCAGGTGGGGAGACCCAGTACTTC; CDR3: CASSELAGGETQYF
D: NA; size: once; V: TRBV9; J: TRBJ2-2; DNA: TGTGCCAGCAGCCCACAGTTCAGCGGGGAGCTGTTTTTT; CDR3: CASSPQFSGELFF
D: NA; size: NA; V: TRBV5-1; J: TRBJ2-6; DNA: TGCGCCAGCAGCTTAACACCCTCTGGGGCCAACGTCCTGACTTTC; CDR3: CASSLTPSGANVLTF
D: TRBD1; size: NA; V: TRBV2; J: TRBJ1-6; DNA: TGTGCCAGCATACCCCCGGGACAGGGGAATTCACCCCTCCACTTT; CDR3: CASIPPGQGNSPLHF
D: NA; size: NA; V: TRBV11-2; J: TRBJ1-5; DNA: TGTGCCAGCAGTCTCTGGGGAAGCAATCAGCCCCAGCATTTT; CDR3: CASSLWGSNQPQHF
D: NA; size: NA; V: TRBV4-1; J: TRBJ2-5; DNA: TGCGCCAGCAGCGGAGGAGGGGGCCTTCAAGAGACCCAGTACTTC; CDR3: CASSGGGGLQETQYF
D: TRBD1; size: NA; V: TRBV6-5; J: TRBJ1-6; DNA: TGTGCCAGCAGACAGGGACAGGTGGGGTCACCCCTCCACTTT; CDR3: CASRQGQVGSPLHF
D: NA; size: NA; V: TRBV15; J: TRBJ1-5; DNA: TGTGCCACCAGCAGAGCCGGGATCAATCAGCCCCAGCATTTT; CDR3: CATSRAGINQPQHF
D: NA; size: NA; V: TRBV14; J: TRBJ1-1; DNA: TGTGCCAGCAGCCGGGCGACAGCCCGGAACACTGAAGCTTTCTTT; CDR3: CASSRATARNTEAFF
D: TRBD1; size: NA; V: TRBV10-3; J: TRBJ1-1; DNA: TGTGCCTCCGGACAGGGACCGGCGAACACTGAAGCTTTCTTT; CDR3: CASGQGPANTEAFF
D: NA; size: NA; V: TRBV27; J: TRBJ2-7; DNA: TGTGCCAGCAGTTTACAGGAGCGCTACGAGCAGTACTTC; CDR3: CASSLQERYEQYF
D: TRBD1; size: NA; V: TRBV5-6; J: TRBJ1-1; DNA: TGTGCCAGCAGCTTGTACCTGTTACAGGGGAGCACTGAAGCTTTCTTT; CDR3: CASSLYLLQGSTEAFF
D: TRBD2; size: NA; V: TRBV5-4; J: TRBJ2-3; DNA: TGTGCCAGCAGCTTGGGAGCGGGAGGGCGTTCAGATACGCAGTATTTT; CDR3: CASSLGAGGRSDTQYF
D: NA; size: NA; V: TRBV19; J: TRBJ1-3; DNA: TGTGCCAGTAGCACACCGATCAGGGCGCTAGGAAGCTCTGGAAACACCATATATTTT; CDR3: CASSTPIRALGSSGNTIYF
D: NA; size: NA; V: TRBV5-1; J: TRBJ1-2; DNA: TGCGCCAGCAGCTCCCAGGGGCAAGGCTATGGCTACACCTTC; CDR3: CASSSQGQGYGYTF
D: NA; size: NA; V: TRBV27; J: TRBJ1-1; DNA: TGTGCCAGCAGTTTGGTGGGGAACACTGAAGCTTTCTTT; CDR3: CASSLVGNTEAFF
D: TRBD1; size: NA; V: TRBV7-9; J: TRBJ1-2; DNA: TGTGCCAGCAGCTCCCCCGGACAGGCAAACTATGGCTACACCTTC; CDR3: CASSSPGQANYGYTF
D: NA; size: once; V: TRBV28; J: TRBJ1-5; DNA: TGTGCCAGCAGTTCGAGTTCCAGGGGAGACGGCAATCAGCCCCAGCATTTT; CDR3: CASSSSSRGDGNQPQHF